The following is a TCR beta chain sequence with its context. The antigen this receptor binds is unknown. Per-base quality was not reported, and no clone a single base away is much larger than it. The data were obtained in a study of T cell responses to AZD1222 COVID-19 vaccine (dated by TCRdb to the early 2020s). For the wider study: A total of 230 or so trial participants underwent TCR sequencing, of whom approximately 210 received two doses of AZD1222 and some 25 received two doses of the MenACWY control vaccine. Trial participants were enrolled into age subgroups of 18-55, 56-69 and 70-plus years, which contained roughly 140, 27 and 60 TCR-sequenced participants, respectively.

The time point label here, explained by the study, means: about 28 days (+/-7) after the second vaccine dose. Because spike-specific TCR depth and breadth did not differ between the two schedules, AZD1222 recipients who got a second dose at roughly 4 weeks were pooled with those who got a second dose at roughly 12 weeks. Vaccinee samples came from UK trials COV001 and COV002, including a single-blind randomized controlled phase 2/3 trial of AZD1222 (ChAdOx1 nCoV-19) in healthy adults. For TCRbeta chain sequencing, PBMC samples were collected from trial participants at day 0 and at day 28 after the second dose. The study at large found these results: In the small 56-69-year group, the increase in depth fell short of significance, most likely because of low power. Conclusions about previously exposed vaccinees are limited because only a handful of AZD1222 recipients were SARS-CoV-2 seropositive at baseline. No day 14 peak-response samples were available, so repertoires were characterized only after the peak T cell response. CD4 TCRs associated with the vaccine covered the entire spike protein, and the dominant responses were in regions 160-218 and 743-854. Nearly half of unique spike-specific TCRs reportedly recognized epitopes outside regions mutated in the B.1.351 and B.1.1.7 variants. After two AZD1222 doses, both the breadth and the depth of spike-specific TCRs were significantly higher than at day 0 and than in MenACWY recipients. Most participants were white British and females outnumbered males, and the authors suggested that clonal diversity may have been underestimated.

The CDR3, cysteine through phenylalanine, is 16 amino acids long. Solely the CDR3 DNA is kept, with 48 bases framed from the first base. V is clipped by 0 bases and J by 4 bases, and the sequence between their germline boundaries is 13 bases long. In the germline V gene, CDR1 corresponds to LGHNA and CDR2 to YNFKEQ. The CDR3 regions of human TCRbeta chains were analyzed by immunosequencing. The paper's data handling went like this. Repertoire TCRs were matched against a reference library of SARS-CoV-2-specific TCRs generated with the MIRA antigen-specificity platform. Breadth meant the fraction of unique TCRs that were SARS-CoV-2-associated, whereas depth meant the fraction of total T cells that were SARS-CoV-2-associated. Each spike-specific TCR was assigned to its reactive spike region and to a CD4 or CD8 class using the MIRA data. Log10-transformed breadth and depth values were compared by one-way ANOVA with Sidak's multiple comparisons tests. TCRdb stores this immuneACCESS table with in-frame sequences only. Part of the clones is absent; in the studies checked, under half of the shortfall reflects unresolved V genes, and no reason is known for the rest. The DNA gave D and trimming, while V, J and clone size come from that table. The sample includes about 150,000 clones, with roughly nine tenths observed a single time. 1.5% to 2% of the sample goes to the ten largest clones.

Sequenced material: peripheral blood, taken 28 days after the second AZD1222 dose. The receptor's source is an adult who received the AZD1222 COVID-19 vaccine. The chain joins TRBV4-2 to TRBJ1-5; the D gene lacks a confident call. DNA sequence: TGTGCCAGCAGCCAAGAAATCGGGGTAGGGAATCAGCCCCAGCATTTT. This yields the protein CASSQEIGVGNQPQHF.